The 25 T cell receptor beta chains reported below all come from one sample, sequenced in a study of early T cells in non-severe SARS-CoV-2 infection. TCRdb used MiXCR to reprocess the 5' RACE reads, holding one entry per CDR3 protein. The sample comprises about 27,000 distinct CDR3 sequences, 2.9% of which are singletons, and around 0.72% rests with the top ten. Sequenced input: whole blood. These receptors all come from an adult who was a healthcare worker with PCR-confirmed SARS-CoV-2 infection or an uninfected control (not recorded which).

This clonotype showed up many times. This rearrangement joins TRBV7-9 to TRBJ2-2, with D unclear. This CDR3 is built from 14 residues. The germline V gene encodes CDR1 SEHNR and CDR2 FQNEAQ (reference sequence). Trimming removed 6 bases at V and 3 bases at J, with 11 bases between. The CDR3 DNA reads as TGTGCCAGCAGGGCCGGGCAGTACACCGGGGAGCTGTTTTTT. It translates to CASRAGQYTGELFF.

In this sample, this clonotype turned up many times. The chain joins TRBV20-1 to TRBJ1-3; D might be TRBD1 (6 bases). Germline V gene sequence: CDR1 DFQATT, CDR2 SNEGSKA (reference sequence). The CDR3 has 14 amino acids. V lost 6 bases and J lost 1, with 13 bases in between. CDR3 nucleotide sequence: TGCAGTGCATCGGACAGCCGGTCTGGAAACACCATATATTTT. Amino acid sequence: CSASDSRSGNTIYF.

Many counts were recorded for this clonotype. The chain carries TRBV7-2 and TRBJ1-6; D not certain. The V gene's germline CDR1 is SGHTA and CDR2 FQGNSA. The CDR3 totals 14 residues. V lost 1 base to trimming and J lost 3 bases, with 4 bases between them. CDR3: CASSLGVYNSPLHF. CDR3 in DNA: TGTGCCAGCAGCTTAGGGGTCTATAATTCACCCCTCCACTTT.

Ten or more counts support this clonotype. The V gene is TRBV7-9, the J gene TRBJ1-1; no reliable D call. This CDR3 region has 13 residues. In germline, CDR1 is SEHNR, CDR2 FQNEAQ (reference sequence). Trimming cost V 4 bases and J 8 bases, with 14 bases left between them. The CDR3 loop is CASSYGVPGEAFF. CDR3 bases: TGTGCCAGCAGCTACGGGGTACCCGGCGAAGCTTTCTTT.

This clonotype was detected many times. The rearrangement links TRBV2 to TRBJ2-2; the match to TRBD1 covers 8 bases. Germline CDR1 is SNHLY and CDR2 is FYNNEI. V shed 4 bases and J 1 base; nucleotides not matched to a gene: 2. The CDR3 contains 15 residues. CDR3 loop: CASSAGTGNTGELFF. The DNA for the CDR3 is TGTGCCAGCAGTGCCGGGACAGGGAACACCGGGGAGCTGTTTTTT.

This clonotype came up many times. J is TRBJ2-5 and V is TRBV28; 7 bases are a match to TRBD2. The germline V gene encodes CDR1 MDHEN and CDR2 SYDVKM. The V gene end was trimmed by 3 bases and the J gene end by 6 bases; junction bases not matched to a gene: 16. The CDR3 spans 17 residues. CDR3 in amino acids: CASSFTSEPAEGKTQYF. The CDR3 DNA follows: TGTGCCAGCAGTTTCACTAGCGAGCCGGCGGAGGGGAAGACCCAGTACTTC.

This clonotype was picked up many times. The genes are TRBV7-6 and TRBJ2-2; D is unresolved. The CDR3 spans 14 residues. Trimming pared 3 bases from V and 2 bases from J, leaving 7 bases between. Germline V gene data show CDR1 as SGHVS and CDR2 as FNYEAQ. The CDR3 nucleotides read TGTGCCAGCAGCTTGGGTGCAAACACCGGGGAGCTGTTTTTT. This translates into CASSLGANTGELFF. The whole variable domain, filled in from reference TRBV7-6 and TRBJ2-2, reads GAGVSQSPRYKVTKRGQDVALRCDPISGHVSLYWYRQALGQGPEFLTYFNYEAQQDKSGLPNDRFSAERPEGSISTLTIQRTEQRDSAMYRCASSLGANTGELFFGEGSRLTVL.

In its sample, this clonotype was seen many times. The V and J genes are TRBV10-3 and TRBJ2-1; TRBD2 is a possible D gene (5 bases). Trimming left V 0 bases short and J 0 bases short, with 9 bases between. Germline V gene data show CDR1 as ENHRY and CDR2 as SYGVKD. The CDR3 runs 16 residues. This chain's CDR3 is CAISESSRGSYNEQFF. The CDR3 DNA sequence: TGTGCCATCAGTGAGTCTTCACGGGGCTCCTACAATGAGCAGTTCTTC.

This clonotype was seen at least ten times. The chain links TRBV7-9 to TRBJ1-1, with D unclear. Germline values: CDR1 SEHNR, CDR2 FQNEAQ (reference sequence). The CDR3 extends over 12 amino acids. Trimming cost V 3 bases and J 3 bases, with 5 bases left between them. CDR3 region: CASSFEDTEAFF. In DNA, the CDR3 is TGTGCCAGCAGCTTTGAGGACACTGAAGCTTTCTTT.

This clonotype has a count of ten or more. V usage is TRBV14 and J usage is TRBJ1-2, with D unclear. Germline V CDR1 and CDR2: SGHDN, FVKESK. CDR3 length: 15 residues. Trimming left V 4 bases short and J 4 bases short, with 16 bases between. The CDR3 here is CASSPRLERSYGYTF. The CDR3 DNA sequence: TGTGCCAGCAGCCCACGGCTTGAGCGGAGCTATGGCTACACCTTC.

This clonotype has ten or more counts. The V call is TRBV3-1, the J call TRBJ2-1, with D perhaps assigned TRBD1 or TRBD2 (5 bases each). The germline gives CDR1 LGHDT, CDR2 YNNKEL (reference sequence). This CDR3 comprises 11 residues. V was cut by 4 bases and J by 13 bases, with 11 bases left in between. The CDR3 DNA sequence: TGTGCCAGCAGCCGAGGGACCGTACAGTTCTTC. Amino acids: CASSRGTVQFF.

This clonotype was seen at least ten times. The genes are TRBV27 and TRBJ1-2; 8 positions match TRBD1. V trimming: 5 bases; J trimming: 4 bases; junction bases outside the gene matches: 6. CDR3 length equals 14 residues. CDR1 and CDR2 (germline): MNHEY, SMNVEV (reference sequence). CDR3 protein: CASSDRGLSYGYTF. CDR3 coding DNA: TGTGCCAGCAGTGACAGGGGCCTCTCCTATGGCTACACCTTC.

This clonotype was seen repeatedly, ten times or more. This chain uses TRBV5-1 with TRBJ2-3, with TRBD2 as a possible D gene (6 bases). The CDR3 is 16 amino acids. Trimming stripped 1 base from V and 2 bases from J, with 14 bases between. Germline V gene data show CDR1 as SGHRS and CDR2 as YFSETQ. The CDR3 coding sequence is TGCGCCAGCAGCTTGACCGCGGGACGTAACACAGATACGCAGTATTTT. Encoded protein: CASSLTAGRNTDTQYF.

Relative to its sample, this clonotype is medium-sized (0.01 to 0.1%). The rearrangement joins TRBV6-2 or TRBV6-3 to TRBJ2-7; TRBD1 or TRBD2 may be the D gene (6 bases each). CDR1 and CDR2 from the germline V gene are MNHEY and SVGEGT. Trimming left V 10 bases short and J 7 bases short, with 38 bases between. The CDR3 loop spans 19 amino acids. The CDR3 region is CATTPLQLLGQLGGQEQYV. The DNA for the CDR3 is TGTGCCACCACCCCACTTCAGTTACTGGGCCAGTTGGGGGGCCAGGAGCAGTACGTC.

This clonotype was detected ten times or more. V gene TRBV5-1 combines with J gene TRBJ2-1; no clear D gene. Germline CDR1 SGHRS, CDR2 YFSETQ. V lost 3 bases and J lost 8, with 12 bases in between. The CDR3 is 13 amino acids. This CDR3 reads CASSSPVGYEQFF. CDR3 sequence (DNA): TGCGCCAGCAGCTCCCCCGTGGGCTATGAGCAGTTCTTC.

This clonotype was observed many times. J is TRBJ2-1 and V is TRBV12-3 or TRBV12-4, with TRBD2 identical over 12 bases. There are 15 residues in the CDR3. The V and J ends lost 5 bases and 6 bases, in that order; junction bases with no gene match: 5. CDR3: CASSVLAGGLNEQFF. The DNA for the CDR3 is TGTGCCAGCAGTGTACTAGCGGGGGGCCTCAATGAGCAGTTCTTC.

This clonotype occurred many times. The rearrangement links TRBV5-1 to TRBJ2-2; no clear D. V dropped 3 bases and J dropped 4 bases, with 16 bases sitting between them. The CDR3 is 16 residues long. CDR1 and CDR2 (germline): SGHRS, YFSETQ. The CDR3 nucleotides read TGCGCCAGCAGCTACTCGGACGGGCTCAGCACCGGGGAGCTGTTTTTT. Protein product: CASSYSDGLSTGELFF.

This clonotype occurred many times. This chain links TRBV7-3 with TRBJ1-6; weak D call: TRBD1 (5 bases). Trimming shortened V by 0 bases and J by 4 bases, and 7 bases separated the two germline ends. CDR1 is SGHTA and CDR2 is FQGTGA in the germline V gene. The CDR3 consists of 15 residues. The CDR3 sequence: CASSLTGGYNSPLHF. The CDR3 coding sequence is TGTGCCAGCAGCTTAACGGGGGGTTATAATTCACCCCTCCACTTT.

This clonotype was seen repeatedly, ten times or more. V usage is TRBV7-2 and J usage is TRBJ2-5, with D perhaps TRBD2 (6 bases). The CDR3 is 16 residues long. Germline V gives CDR1 SGHTA, CDR2 FQGNSA. Trimming took 5 bases from V and 1 from J, leaving 17 bases between them. CDR3 amino acids: CASSTRTTLVQETQYF. The CDR3 DNA sequence: TGTGCCAGCAGCACGCGGACTACTCTCGTCCAAGAGACCCAGTACTTC. The full variable domain, completed using reference TRBV7-2 and TRBJ2-5, is GAGVSQSPSNKVTEKGKDVELRCDPISGHTALYWYRQSLGQGLEFLIYFQGNSAPDKSGLPSDRFSAERTGGSVSTLTIQRTQQEDSAVYLCASSTRTTLVQETQYFGPGTRLLVL.

This clonotype was observed many times. The CDR3 region has the DNA TGTGCCAGCAGTTCTGCGGCGGGTAATCCAGATCAGCCCCAGCATTTT. Its protein product is CASSSAAGNPDQPQHF. V gene TRBV6-5 combines with J gene TRBJ1-5, with D unresolved. CDR1 and CDR2 (germline): MNHEY, SVGAGI. V lost 4 bases and J 5 bases, leaving 18 bases between the germline ends. This CDR3 spans 16 amino acids.

This clonotype was counted only a few times. This chain uses TRBV29-1 with TRBJ2-3; 13 nucleotides align to TRBD2. Trimming cost V 6 bases and J 3 bases; bases outside gene matches: 9. The CDR3 runs 16 residues. The germline CDR1 and CDR2 sequences are SQVTM and ANQGSEA. The chain's CDR3 is CSVAGLAGERTDTQYF. For the CDR3, the DNA is TGCAGCGTCGCTGGACTAGCGGGGGAGAGGACAGATACGCAGTATTTT.

This clonotype was counted at least ten times. V and J are TRBV19 and TRBJ2-4, with D possibly TRBD2 on 5 matching bases. This CDR3 is built from 15 residues. Trimming took 7 bases from V and 3 from J, leaving 16 bases between them. Per the germline V gene, CDR1 is LNHDA and CDR2 is SQIVND (reference sequence). This CDR3 reads CASTPTGYNKNIQYF. As DNA, the CDR3 is TGTGCCAGTACTCCAACGGGGTACAACAAAAACATTCAGTACTTC.

This clonotype was seen at least ten times. This chain joins TRBV4-1 and TRBJ1-6; TRBD1 is a possible D gene (6 bases). The length of the CDR3 is 16 residues. V was trimmed by 1 base and J by 3 bases, leaving 10 bases between them. The germline V gene encodes CDR1 MGHRA and CDR2 YSYEKL. The CDR3 region is CASSQGQVFYNSPLHF. For the CDR3, the DNA is TGCGCCAGCAGCCAAGGACAGGTATTCTATAATTCACCCCTCCACTTT.

This chain connects TRBV19 to TRBJ1-4; D is unresolved. CDR1 and CDR2 from the germline V gene are LNHDA and SQIVND (reference sequence). There are 13 residues in the CDR3. Trimming took 10 bases from V and 5 from J, leaving 14 bases between them. The CDR3 loop reads CANYYLRNEKLFF. CDR3 nucleotide sequence: TGTGCCAACTACTACCTACGAAATGAAAAACTGTTTTTT.

This clonotype was recorded many times. The chain is built from TRBV6-4 and TRBJ2-3; D is perhaps TRBD1 (5 bases). V was pared by 4 bases and J by 2 bases, with 7 bases between. The CDR3 is made up of 13 amino acids. CDR1 is MRHNA and CDR2 is SNTAGT in the germline V gene. In DNA form, the CDR3 reads TGTGCCAGCAGTGGGGGCGCCACAGATACGCAGTATTTT. This codes for CASSGGATDTQYF.